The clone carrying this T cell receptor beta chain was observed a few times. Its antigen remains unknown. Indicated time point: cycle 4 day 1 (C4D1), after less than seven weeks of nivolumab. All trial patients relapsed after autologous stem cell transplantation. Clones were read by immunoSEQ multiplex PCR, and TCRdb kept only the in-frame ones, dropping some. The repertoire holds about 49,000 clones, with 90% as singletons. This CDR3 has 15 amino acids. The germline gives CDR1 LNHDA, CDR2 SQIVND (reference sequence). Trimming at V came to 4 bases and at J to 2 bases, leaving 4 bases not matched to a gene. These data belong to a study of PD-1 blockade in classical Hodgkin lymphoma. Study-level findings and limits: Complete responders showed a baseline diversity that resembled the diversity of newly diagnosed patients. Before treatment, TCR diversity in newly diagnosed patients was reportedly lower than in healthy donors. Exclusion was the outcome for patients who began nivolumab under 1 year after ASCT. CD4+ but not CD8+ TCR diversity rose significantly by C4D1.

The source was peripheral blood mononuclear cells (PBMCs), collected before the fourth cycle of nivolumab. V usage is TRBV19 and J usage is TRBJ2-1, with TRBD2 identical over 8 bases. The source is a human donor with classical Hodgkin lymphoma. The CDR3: CASSKSGSAYNEQFF. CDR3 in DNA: TGTGCCAGTAGTAAGAGCGGGAGTGCCTACAATGAGCAGTTCTTC.